This T cell receptor beta chain was documented in a study of T cells after yellow fever vaccination. Study as a whole: Low-cell-number fractions underwent preparation using SMART-Seq v4 Ultra Low Input. Study outcomes and limitations: FACS-sorted repertoires might harbor abundant contaminating clonotypes from the bulk population. CD4 and CD8 compartments shared a small share of clonotypes. Compared with primary, the secondary response was weaker and peaked at day 5, not 15.

TCRdb reprocessed the 5' RACE reads with MiXCR, giving one entry per CDR3 protein. The sample consists of about 320,000 distinct CDR3 sequences, under 15% of them appearing once. This clonotype showed up just a few times. Its antigen remains unidentified. Per germline, CDR1 SGHTA and CDR2 FQGNSA. The CDR3 extends over 15 amino acids. V lost 4 bases to trimming and J lost 1 base, with 10 bases between them. The chain uses TRBV7-2 and TRBJ2-2; TRBD1 might be the D (5 bases). The sequence derives from a man aged 18 to 29 who received the YFV17D yellow fever vaccine. The sample consisted of CD4+ T cells sorted from PBMCs, taken 15 days after the yellow fever booster vaccination. The CDR3 DNA reads TGTGCCAGCAGCTCTAGGGGTGGGAACACCGGGGAGCTGTTTTTT. This codes for CASSSRGGNTGELFF.